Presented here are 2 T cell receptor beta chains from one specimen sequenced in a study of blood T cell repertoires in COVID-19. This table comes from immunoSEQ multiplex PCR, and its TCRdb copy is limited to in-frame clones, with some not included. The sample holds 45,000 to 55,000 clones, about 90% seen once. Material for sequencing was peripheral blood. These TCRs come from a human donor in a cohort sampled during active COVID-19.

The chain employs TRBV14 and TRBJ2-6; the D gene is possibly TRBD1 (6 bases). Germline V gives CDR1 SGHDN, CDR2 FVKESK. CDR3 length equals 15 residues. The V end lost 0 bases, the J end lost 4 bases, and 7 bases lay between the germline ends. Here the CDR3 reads CASSQDGTGANVLTF. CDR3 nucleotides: TGTGCCAGCAGCCAAGATGGGACAGGGGCCAACGTCCTGACTTTC.

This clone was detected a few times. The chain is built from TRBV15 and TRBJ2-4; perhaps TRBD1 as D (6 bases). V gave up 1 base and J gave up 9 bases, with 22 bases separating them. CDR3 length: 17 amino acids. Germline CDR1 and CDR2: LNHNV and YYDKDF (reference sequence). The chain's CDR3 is CATSRVGKDRRVGIQYF. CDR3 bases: TGTGCCACCAGCAGAGTAGGGAAAGACAGGCGGGTAGGCATTCAGTACTTC.